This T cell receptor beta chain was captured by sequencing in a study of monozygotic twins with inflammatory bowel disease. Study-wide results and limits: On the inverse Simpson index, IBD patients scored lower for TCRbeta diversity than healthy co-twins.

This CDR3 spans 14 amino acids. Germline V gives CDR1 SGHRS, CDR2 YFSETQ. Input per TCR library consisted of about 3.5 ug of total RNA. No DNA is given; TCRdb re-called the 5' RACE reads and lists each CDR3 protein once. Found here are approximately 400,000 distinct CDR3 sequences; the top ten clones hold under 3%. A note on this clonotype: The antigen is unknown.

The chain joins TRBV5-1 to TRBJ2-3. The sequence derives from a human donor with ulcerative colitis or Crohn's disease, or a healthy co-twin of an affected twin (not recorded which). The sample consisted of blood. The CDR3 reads CASSAETSADTQYF.